This entry features one TCR beta chain sequence. V shed 6 bases and J shed 0 bases, with 6 bases lying between them. This CDR3 is 12 amino acids long. Time point indicated: patch test 2, 6 weeks after DPC sensitization. Treatment here: therapeutic diphenylcyclopropenone sensitization with weekly scalp DPC. TCRdb itself ran the RACE reads through MiXCR, one entry per CDR3 protein. The data hold over 70,000 distinct CDR3 sequences, with 8.5% observed a single time. This sample stems from a study of human T cells and chemical hapten exposure. About the study: Skin on the upper inner arm, approximately 2 cm by approximately 2 cm in size, was sensitized with 2% DPC.

This chain joins TRBV12-3 or TRBV12-4 and TRBJ2-7; D ambiguous. The receptor was isolated from a woman in her forties or fifties with alopecia areata. Some clones in this sample may be carry-over from other donors' samples. The starting material was whole blood, obtained in connection with sensitization to the hapten diphenylcyclopropenone (DPC). The DNA of the CDR3 is TGTGCCAGCAGCGGGCTCTCCTACGAGCAGTACTTC. Residues: CASSGLSYEQYF.